This TCR beta chain was recovered during a study of a mutant IDH1 vaccine in newly diagnosed glioma. Turning to the study itself: Most had both radiotherapy and temozolomide beforehand; others had only one. General study results and limits: Altogether, 80% to 95% of patients exhibited vaccine-induced immune responses.

This clone has just one count. Its specificity is not known. The sample's time point: baseline, week 1 (first vaccination visit). Treatment given: pre-vaccination baseline after standard-of-care therapy. Data came from immunoSEQ multiplex PCR; TCRdb stores just in-frame clones and leaves some out. The table includes 75,000 to 100,000 clones, over 75% detected once. The starting material was PBMCs, obtained from a glioma patient treated with radiotherapy, temozolomide or both. The TCR was taken from a man aged 35 to 55 with glioma. Some clones in this sample may be carry-over from other donors' samples.

The DNA for the CDR3 is TGCGCCAGCAGCTTGGCCTTGAGACAGGGGGGCGAAGCTTTCTTT. Amino acids: CASSLALRQGGEAFF. The chain couples TRBV5-1 to TRBJ1-1; 9 bases map to TRBD1. Germline trimming cut 0 bases from V and 8 bases from J; bases unmatched to any gene: 8. Germline V lookup: CDR1 SGHRS, CDR2 YFSETQ. The CDR3 is 15 amino acids. The full variable domain, with the rest looked up from reference TRBV5-1 and TRBJ1-1, is KAGVTQTPRYLIKTRGQQVTLSCSPISGHRSVSWYQQTPGQGLQFLFEYFSETQRNKGNFPGRFSGRQFSNSRSEMNVSTLELGDSALYLCASSLALRQGGEAFFGQGTRLTVV.